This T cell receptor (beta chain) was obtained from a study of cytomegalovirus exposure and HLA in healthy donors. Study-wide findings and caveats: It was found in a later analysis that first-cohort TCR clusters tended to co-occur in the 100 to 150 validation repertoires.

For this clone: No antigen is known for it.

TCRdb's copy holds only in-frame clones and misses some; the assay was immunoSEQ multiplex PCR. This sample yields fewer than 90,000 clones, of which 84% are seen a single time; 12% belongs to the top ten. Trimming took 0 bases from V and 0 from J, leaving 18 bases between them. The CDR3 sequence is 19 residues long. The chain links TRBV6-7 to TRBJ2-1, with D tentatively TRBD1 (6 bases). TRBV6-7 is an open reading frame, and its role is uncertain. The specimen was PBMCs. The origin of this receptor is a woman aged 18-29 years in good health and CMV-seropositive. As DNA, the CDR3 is TGTGCCAGCAGTTACTCCACAGGGTCAAGGGTTCCCTCCTACAATGAGCAGTTCTTC. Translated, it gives CASSYSTGSRVPSYNEQFF.